This is a list of T cell receptor beta chains from one sample in a study of blood T cell repertoires in COVID-19. Clones were read by immunoSEQ multiplex PCR, and TCRdb kept only the in-frame ones, dropping some. The sample lists fewer than 350,000 clones, less than 85% occurring once. Sequencing input: PBMCs or T cells enriched from blood (not recorded which). All receptors derive from a woman younger than 45 who had been exposed to COVID-19. Both conserved end residues are part of each CDR3. A D gene is named only where the DNA matches it firmly. Not every row has a clone size; where given, it reads once, few, many or a size class.

D: TRBD1
J: TRBJ1-1
size: NA
V: TRBV9
CDR3: CASSVKGADGEAFF
DNA: TGTGCCAGCAGCGTCAAGGGGGCGGACGGGGAAGCTTTCTTT

D: NA
J: TRBJ2-2
size: NA
V: TRBV2
CDR3: CAGTSENTGELFF
DNA: TGTGCCGGTACATCTGAAAACACCGGGGAGCTGTTTTTT

D: TRBD2
J: TRBJ2-1
size: NA
V: TRBV5-4
CDR3: CASSFPIAGGGNEQFF
DNA: TGTGCCAGCAGCTTCCCGATAGCGGGAGGGGGCAATGAGCAGTTCTTC

D: TRBD2
J: TRBJ2-3
size: NA
V: TRBV28
CDR3: CASSGAGGPKDTQYF
DNA: TGTGCCAGCAGCGGAGCGGGAGGGCCGAAAGATACGCAGTATTTT

D: NA
J: TRBJ1-6
size: NA
V: TRBV7-9
CDR3: CASSLEPGGNSPLHF
DNA: TGTGCCAGCAGCTTAGAGCCGGGGGGGAATTCACCCCTCCACTTT

D: TRBD1
J: TRBJ2-5
size: many
V: TRBV30
CDR3: CAWSRAGGETQYF
DNA: TGTGCCTGGAGTCGGGCAGGGGGAGAGACCCAGTACTTC

D: TRBD1
J: TRBJ2-2
size: NA
V: TRBV5-1
CDR3: CASFTTGGRTGELFF
DNA: TGCGCCAGCTTCACGACAGGGGGACGCACCGGGGAGCTGTTTTTT

D: NA
J: TRBJ2-1
size: few
V: TRBV3-1/TRBV3-2
CDR3: CASSQDGGRAWNEQFF
DNA: TGTGCCAGCAGCCAAGATGGTGGCAGGGCGTGGAATGAGCAGTTCTTC

D: NA
J: TRBJ1-5
size: NA
V: TRBV30
CDR3: CAWSGGLTNQPQHF
DNA: TGTGCCTGGAGTGGGGGGCTAACAAATCAGCCCCAGCATTTT

D: TRBD1
J: TRBJ1-6
size: once
V: TRBV7-8
CDR3: CASSSGQGNSPLHF
DNA: TGTGCCAGCAGCTCCGGACAGGGAAATTCACCCCTCCACTTT

D: TRBD2
J: TRBJ2-1
size: NA
V: TRBV11-2
CDR3: CASSSKTSGVLSYNEQFF
DNA: TGTGCCAGCAGCTCAAAGACTAGCGGGGTCCTCTCCTACAATGAGCAGTTCTTC

D: TRBD2
J: TRBJ2-5
size: few
V: TRBV5-1
CDR3: CASSLALRLAGVGQETQYF
DNA: TGCGCCAGCAGCTTGGCACTTCGGCTAGCGGGAGTTGGGCAAGAGACCCAGTACTTC

D: TRBD2
J: TRBJ2-1
size: NA
V: TRBV19
CDR3: CASSIRAAGTSGRATEQFF
DNA: TGTGCCAGTAGTATTCGGGCCGCCGGGACTAGCGGGAGGGCCACTGAGCAGTTCTTC

D: TRBD1
J: TRBJ1-5
size: NA
V: TRBV28
CDR3: CASRTIGQGWSQPQHF
DNA: TGTGCCAGCAGGACAATAGGACAGGGTTGGAGTCAGCCCCAGCATTTT

D: NA
J: TRBJ1-6
size: NA
V: TRBV19
CDR3: CASTKTGINSPLHF
DNA: TGTGCCAGTACTAAGACAGGAATCAATTCACCCCTCCACTTT

D: NA
J: TRBJ1-4
size: many
V: TRBV3-1/TRBV3-2
CDR3: CASSPSGLRREKLFF
DNA: TGTGCCAGCAGCCCTTCGGGGTTAAGAAGGGAAAAACTGTTTTTT

D: NA
J: TRBJ2-7
size: NA
V: TRBV21-1
CDR3: CASSAQGAGEQYF
DNA: TGTGCCAGCAGCGCACAGGGGGCTGGGGAGCAGTACTTC

D: NA
J: TRBJ2-7
size: NA
V: TRBV4-2
CDR3: CASSQDLRGNIHEQYF
DNA: TGTGCCAGCAGCCAAGATTTACGGGGGAACATCCACGAGCAGTACTTC

D: NA
J: TRBJ2-3
size: NA
V: TRBV11-2
CDR3: CASTFAGNTDTQYF
DNA: TGTGCCAGCACCTTCGCGGGGAACACAGATACGCAGTATTTT

D: NA
J: TRBJ1-1
size: NA
V: TRBV7-2
CDR3: CASSEETGIGTEAFF
DNA: TGTGCCAGCAGCGAAGAAACAGGGATAGGGACTGAAGCTTTCTTT

D: NA
J: TRBJ1-5
size: NA
V: TRBV30
CDR3: CAGSWWQGSNQPQHF
DNA: TGTGCCGGGAGTTGGTGGCAGGGAAGCAATCAGCCCCAGCATTTT

D: TRBD1
J: TRBJ1-1
size: once
V: TRBV7-9
CDR3: CASRRAGTENTEAFF
DNA: TGTGCCAGCAGGCGGGCCGGGACAGAGAACACTGAAGCTTTCTTT

D: NA
J: TRBJ1-3
size: NA
V: TRBV10-3
CDR3: CAISESGAVGNTIYF
DNA: TGTGCCATCAGTGAGTCGGGGGCCGTAGGAAACACCATATATTTT

D: NA
J: TRBJ2-2
size: once
V: TRBV12-3/TRBV12-4
CDR3: CASSLGSTGELFF
DNA: TGTGCCAGCAGCCTTGGGAGTACCGGGGAGCTGTTTTTT

D: TRBD1
J: TRBJ2-6
size: NA
V: TRBV10-2
CDR3: CASSEVTGSFGANVLTF
DNA: TGCGCCAGCAGTGAGGTGACAGGGTCTTTCGGGGCCAACGTCCTGACTTTC

D: NA
J: TRBJ2-5
size: few
V: TRBV20-1
CDR3: CSASRGQETQYF
DNA: TGCAGTGCTAGTAGAGGACAAGAGACCCAGTACTTC

D: TRBD1
J: TRBJ2-2
size: NA
V: TRBV6-5
CDR3: CASRGQGDTGELFF
DNA: TGTGCCAGCCGGGGACAGGGCGACACCGGGGAGCTGTTTTTT

D: NA
J: TRBJ2-3
size: NA
V: TRBV7-3
CDR3: CASSLLLATDTQYF
DNA: TGTGCCAGCAGCTTACTCCTGGCCACAGATACGCAGTATTTT

D: NA
J: TRBJ2-3
size: many
V: TRBV4-1
CDR3: CASSQDFGGASTDTQYF
DNA: TGCGCCAGCAGCCAAGACTTCGGCGGGGCCAGCACAGATACGCAGTATTTT

D: NA
J: TRBJ2-1
size: NA
V: TRBV7-9
CDR3: CASSLERGYEQFF
DNA: TGTGCCAGCAGCTTAGAAAGGGGATATGAGCAGTTCTTC

D: TRBD1
J: TRBJ2-3
size: NA
V: TRBV28
CDR3: CASSDQGVWSTDTQYF
DNA: TGTGCCAGCAGTGATCAGGGGGTTTGGAGCACAGATACGCAGTATTTT

D: TRBD1
J: TRBJ1-6
size: NA
V: TRBV4-2
CDR3: CASRGTGFSPLHF
DNA: TGTGCCAGCAGAGGGACAGGGTTTTCACCCCTCCACTTT

D: NA
J: TRBJ1-2
size: NA
V: TRBV28
CDR3: CASSTPSGGANYGYTF
DNA: TGTGCCAGCAGCACCCCTTCCGGGGGGGCTAACTATGGCTACACCTTC

D: NA
J: TRBJ1-4
size: NA
V: TRBV30
CDR3: CAWGGPGREKLFF
DNA: TGTGCCTGGGGGGGCCCAGGGCGGGAAAAACTGTTTTTT

D: NA
J: TRBJ2-1
size: NA
V: TRBV5-1
CDR3: CASSLVGRGGFGEQFF
DNA: TGCGCCAGCAGCTTGGTGGGGCGCGGAGGGTTTGGTGAGCAGTTCTTC

D: TRBD1
J: TRBJ1-4
size: NA
V: TRBV6-5
CDR3: CASASVGQGEKLFF
DNA: TGTGCCAGCGCCAGTGTGGGACAGGGGGAAAAACTGTTTTTT